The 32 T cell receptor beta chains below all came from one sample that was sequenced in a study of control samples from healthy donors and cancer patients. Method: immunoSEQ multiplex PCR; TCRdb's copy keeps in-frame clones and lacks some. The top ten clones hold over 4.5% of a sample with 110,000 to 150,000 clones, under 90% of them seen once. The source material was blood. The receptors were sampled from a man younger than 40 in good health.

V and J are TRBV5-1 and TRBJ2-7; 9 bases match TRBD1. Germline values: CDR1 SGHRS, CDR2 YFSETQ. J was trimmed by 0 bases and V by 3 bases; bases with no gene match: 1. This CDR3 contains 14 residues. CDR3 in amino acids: CASSSTGGSYEQYF. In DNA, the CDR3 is TGCGCCAGCAGCTCGACAGGGGGCTCCTACGAGCAGTACTTC.

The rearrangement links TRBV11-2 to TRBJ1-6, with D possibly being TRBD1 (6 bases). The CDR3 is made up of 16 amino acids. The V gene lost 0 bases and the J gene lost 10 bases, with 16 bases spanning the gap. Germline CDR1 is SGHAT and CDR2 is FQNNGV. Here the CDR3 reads CASSLDSGQLGSPLHF. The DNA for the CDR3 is TGTGCCAGCAGCTTAGACTCCGGACAGCTTGGCTCACCCCTCCACTTT.

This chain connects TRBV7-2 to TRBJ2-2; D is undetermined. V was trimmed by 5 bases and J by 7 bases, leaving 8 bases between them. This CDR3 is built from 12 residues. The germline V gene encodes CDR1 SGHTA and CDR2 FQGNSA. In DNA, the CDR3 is TGTGCCAGCAGCCAGTACAACGGGGAGCTGTTTTTT. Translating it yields CASSQYNGELFF.

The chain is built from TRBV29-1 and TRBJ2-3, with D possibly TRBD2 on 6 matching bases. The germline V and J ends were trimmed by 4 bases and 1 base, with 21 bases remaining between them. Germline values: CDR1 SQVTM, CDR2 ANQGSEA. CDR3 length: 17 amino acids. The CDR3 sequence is CSVGGSRGGGGTDTQYF. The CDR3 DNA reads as TGCAGCGTTGGAGGGTCGCGGGGAGGTGGGGGCACAGATACGCAGTATTTT.

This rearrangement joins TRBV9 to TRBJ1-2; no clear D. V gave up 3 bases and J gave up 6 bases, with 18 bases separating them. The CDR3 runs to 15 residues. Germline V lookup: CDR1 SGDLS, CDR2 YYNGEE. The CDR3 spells CASSGPGRGKDGYTF. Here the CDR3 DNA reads TGTGCCAGCAGCGGGCCCGGCCGCGGGAAGGATGGCTACACCTTC. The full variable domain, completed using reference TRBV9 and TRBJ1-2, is DSGVTQTPKHLITATGQRVTLRCSPRSGDLSVYWYQQSLDQGLQFLIQYYNGEERAKGNILERFSAQQFPDLHSELNLSSLELGDSALYFCASSGPGRGKDGYTFGSGTRLTVV.

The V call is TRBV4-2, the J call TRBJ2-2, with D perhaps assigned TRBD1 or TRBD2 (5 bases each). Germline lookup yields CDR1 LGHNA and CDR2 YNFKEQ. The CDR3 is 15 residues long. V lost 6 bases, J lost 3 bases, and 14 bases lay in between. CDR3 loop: CASSLVGTDTGELFF. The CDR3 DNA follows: TGTGCCAGCAGTCTCGTTGGGACCGACACCGGGGAGCTGTTTTTT.

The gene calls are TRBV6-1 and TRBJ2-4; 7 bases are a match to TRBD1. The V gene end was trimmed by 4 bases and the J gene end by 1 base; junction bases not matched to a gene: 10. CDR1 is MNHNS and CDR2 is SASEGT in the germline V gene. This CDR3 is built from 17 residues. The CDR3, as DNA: TGTGCCAGCAGTGGCGACAGGGCTGGCCGGGCCAAAAACATTCAGTACTTC. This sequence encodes CASSGDRAGRAKNIQYF.

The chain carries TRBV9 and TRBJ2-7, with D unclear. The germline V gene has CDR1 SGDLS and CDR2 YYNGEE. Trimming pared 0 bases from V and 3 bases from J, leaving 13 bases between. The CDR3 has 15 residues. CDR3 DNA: TGTGCCAGCAGCGTAGTTCCCTCCGATCTCTACGAGCAGTACTTC. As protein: CASSVVPSDLYEQYF.

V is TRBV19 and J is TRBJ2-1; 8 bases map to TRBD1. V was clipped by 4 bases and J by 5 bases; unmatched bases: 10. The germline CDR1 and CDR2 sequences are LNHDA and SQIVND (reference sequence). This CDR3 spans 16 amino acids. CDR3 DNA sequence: TGTGCCAGTAGTAGGGCAGGGGGCACCCTACACAATGAGCAGTTCTTC. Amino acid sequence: CASSRAGGTLHNEQFF.

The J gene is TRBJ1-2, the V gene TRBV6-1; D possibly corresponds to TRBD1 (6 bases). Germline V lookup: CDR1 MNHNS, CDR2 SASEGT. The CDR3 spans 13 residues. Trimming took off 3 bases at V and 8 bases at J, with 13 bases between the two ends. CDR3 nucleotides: TGTGCCAGCAGTGACCTACAGGGAGGGGGCTACACCTTC. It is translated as CASSDLQGGGYTF.

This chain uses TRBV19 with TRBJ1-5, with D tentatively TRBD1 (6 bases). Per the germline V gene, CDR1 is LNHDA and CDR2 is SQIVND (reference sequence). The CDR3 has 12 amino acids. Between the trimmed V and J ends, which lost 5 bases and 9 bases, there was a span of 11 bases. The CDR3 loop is CASSYTGRPQHF. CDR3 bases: TGTGCCAGTAGTTATACAGGGAGGCCCCAGCATTTT.

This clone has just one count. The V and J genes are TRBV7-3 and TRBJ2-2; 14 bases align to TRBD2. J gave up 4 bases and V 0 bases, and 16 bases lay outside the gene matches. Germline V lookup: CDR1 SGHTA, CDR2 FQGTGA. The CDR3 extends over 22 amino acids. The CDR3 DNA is TGTGCCAGCAGCTTAACAGCCGGGACTAGCGGGAGTTTGGGGGCCGGCACCGGGGAGCTGTTTTTT. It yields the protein CASSLTAGTSGSLGAGTGELFF.

The CDR3 bases are TGTGCCAGCAGCCTTTTGATGGGGAGCTCCTATAATTCACCCCTCCACTTT. This sequence encodes CASSLLMGSSYNSPLHF. The V gene is TRBV14, the J gene TRBJ1-6; no definite D call. Germline V CDR1 and CDR2: SGHDN, FVKESK. The CDR3 covers 17 residues. With 4 bases removed from V and 0 bases from J, the gap between germline ends came to 13 bases. The complete variable domain, with remaining parts taken from reference TRBV14 and TRBJ1-6, reads EAGVTQFPSHSVIEKGQTVTLRCDPISGHDNLYWYRRVMGKEIKFLLHFVKESKQDESGMPNNRFLAERTGGTYSTLKVQPAELEDSGVYFCASSLLMGSSYNSPLHFGNGTRLTVT.

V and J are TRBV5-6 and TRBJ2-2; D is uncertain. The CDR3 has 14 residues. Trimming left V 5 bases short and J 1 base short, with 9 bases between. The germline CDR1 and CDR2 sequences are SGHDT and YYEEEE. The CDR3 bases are TGTGCCAGCAGGGACGCAGGGAACACCGGGGAGCTGTTTTTT. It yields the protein CASRDAGNTGELFF.

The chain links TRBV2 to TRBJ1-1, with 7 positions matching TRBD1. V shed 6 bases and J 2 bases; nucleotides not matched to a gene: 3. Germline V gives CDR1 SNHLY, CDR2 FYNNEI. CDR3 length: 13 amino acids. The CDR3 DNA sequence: TGTGCCAGCAGGGGGGACAGAAACACTGAAGCTTTCTTT. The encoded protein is CASRGDRNTEAFF.

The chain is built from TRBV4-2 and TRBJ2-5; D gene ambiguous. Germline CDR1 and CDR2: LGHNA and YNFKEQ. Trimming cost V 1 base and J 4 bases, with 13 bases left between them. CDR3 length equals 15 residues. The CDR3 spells CASSQGSGARETQYF. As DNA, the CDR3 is TGTGCCAGCAGCCAAGGGTCTGGCGCCCGAGAGACCCAGTACTTC.

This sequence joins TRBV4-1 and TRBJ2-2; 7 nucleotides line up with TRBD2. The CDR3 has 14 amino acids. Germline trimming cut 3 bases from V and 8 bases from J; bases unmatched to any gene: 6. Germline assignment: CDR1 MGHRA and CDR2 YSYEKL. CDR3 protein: CASSHGGSRGELFF. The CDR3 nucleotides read TGCGCCAGCAGCCACGGCGGGAGCCGGGGGGAGCTGTTTTTT.

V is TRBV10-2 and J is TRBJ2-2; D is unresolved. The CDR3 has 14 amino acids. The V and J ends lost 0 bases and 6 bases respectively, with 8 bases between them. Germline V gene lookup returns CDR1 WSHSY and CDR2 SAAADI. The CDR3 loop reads CASSESPIPGELFF. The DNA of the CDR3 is TGCGCCAGCAGTGAGTCGCCCATACCCGGGGAGCTGTTTTTT.

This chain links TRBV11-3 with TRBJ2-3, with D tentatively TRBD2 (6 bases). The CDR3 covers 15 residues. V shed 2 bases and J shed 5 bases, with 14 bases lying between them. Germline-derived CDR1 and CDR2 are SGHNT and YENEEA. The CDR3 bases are TGTGCCAGCAGCTTATCCGTTGGGGGAGGAGATACGCAGTATTTT. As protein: CASSLSVGGGDTQYF.

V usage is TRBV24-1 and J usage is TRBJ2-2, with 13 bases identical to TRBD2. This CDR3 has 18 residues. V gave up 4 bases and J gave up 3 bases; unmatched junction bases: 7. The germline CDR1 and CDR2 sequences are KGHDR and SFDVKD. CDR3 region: CATSDQLAGGPDTGELFF. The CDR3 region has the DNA TGTGCCACCAGTGACCAACTAGCGGGAGGGCCGGACACCGGGGAGCTGTTTTTT.

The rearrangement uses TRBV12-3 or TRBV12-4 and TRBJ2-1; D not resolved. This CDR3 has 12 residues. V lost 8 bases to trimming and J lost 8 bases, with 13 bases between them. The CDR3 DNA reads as TGTGCCAGCGGCAATTGGCAGGATGAGCAGTTCTTC. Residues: CASGNWQDEQFF.

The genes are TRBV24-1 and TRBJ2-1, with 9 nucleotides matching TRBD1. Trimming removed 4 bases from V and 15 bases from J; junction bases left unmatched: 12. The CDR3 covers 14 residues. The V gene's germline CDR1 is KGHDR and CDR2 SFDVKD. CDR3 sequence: CATSDPHRGRGVFF. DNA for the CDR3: TGTGCCACCAGTGACCCTCACAGGGGGCGAGGAGTGTTCTTC.

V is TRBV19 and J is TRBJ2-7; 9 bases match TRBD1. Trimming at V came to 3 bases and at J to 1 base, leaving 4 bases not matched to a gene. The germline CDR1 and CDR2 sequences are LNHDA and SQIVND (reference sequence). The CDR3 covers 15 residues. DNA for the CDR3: TGTGCCAGTAGTATGCCCGGGACAGGGTCCTACGAGCAGTACTTC. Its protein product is CASSMPGTGSYEQYF.

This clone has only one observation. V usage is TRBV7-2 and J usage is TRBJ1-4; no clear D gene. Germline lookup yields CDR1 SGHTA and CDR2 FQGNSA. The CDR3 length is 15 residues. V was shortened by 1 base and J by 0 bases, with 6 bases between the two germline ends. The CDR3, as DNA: TGTGCCAGCAGCTTAGGGTCCACAACTAATGAAAAACTGTTTTTT. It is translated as CASSLGSTTNEKLFF.

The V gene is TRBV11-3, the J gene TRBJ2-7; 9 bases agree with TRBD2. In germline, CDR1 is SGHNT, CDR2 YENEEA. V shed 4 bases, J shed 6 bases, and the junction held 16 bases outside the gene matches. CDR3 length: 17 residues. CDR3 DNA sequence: TGTGCCAGCAGCTACCTTAGCGGGAGTCGGGGTGCGGGCGAGCAGTACTTC. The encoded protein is CASSYLSGSRGAGEQYF.

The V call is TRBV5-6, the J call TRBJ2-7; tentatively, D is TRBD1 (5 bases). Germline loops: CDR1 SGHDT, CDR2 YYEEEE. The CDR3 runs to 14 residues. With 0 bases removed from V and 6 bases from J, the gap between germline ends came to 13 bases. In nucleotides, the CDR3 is TGTGCCAGCAGCTTGGAGGGGCCCAGAGCCGAGCAGTACTTC. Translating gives CASSLEGPRAEQYF.

The CDR3 nucleotides are TGCGCCAGCAGCCGGGAAGGAACCCAGGGAAACACCATATATTTT. Its translation is CASSREGTQGNTIYF. The chain uses TRBV4-3 and TRBJ1-3; D remains unclear. Germline V lookup: CDR1 LGHNA, CDR2 YSLEER. The germline V and J ends were trimmed by 4 bases and 4 bases, with 14 bases remaining between them. This CDR3 contains 15 residues.

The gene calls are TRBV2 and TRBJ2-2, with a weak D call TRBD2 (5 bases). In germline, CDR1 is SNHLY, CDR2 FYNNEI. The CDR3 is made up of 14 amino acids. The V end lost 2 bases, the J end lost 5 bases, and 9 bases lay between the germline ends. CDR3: CASSEFGLTGELFF. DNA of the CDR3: TGTGCCAGCAGTGAATTTGGACTGACCGGGGAGCTGTTTTTT.

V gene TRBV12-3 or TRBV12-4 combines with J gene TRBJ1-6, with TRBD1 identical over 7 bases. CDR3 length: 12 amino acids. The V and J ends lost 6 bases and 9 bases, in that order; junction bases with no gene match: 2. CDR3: CASSRDSSPLHF. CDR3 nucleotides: TGTGCCAGCAGCCGGGACAGTTCACCCCTCCACTTT.

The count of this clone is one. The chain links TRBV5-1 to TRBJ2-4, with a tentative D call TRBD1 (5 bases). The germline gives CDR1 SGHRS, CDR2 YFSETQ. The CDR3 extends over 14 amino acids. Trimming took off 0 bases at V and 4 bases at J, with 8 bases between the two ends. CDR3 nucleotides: TGCGCCAGCAGCTTGGATGACAGTAAAAACATTCAGTACTTC. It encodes CASSLDDSKNIQYF.

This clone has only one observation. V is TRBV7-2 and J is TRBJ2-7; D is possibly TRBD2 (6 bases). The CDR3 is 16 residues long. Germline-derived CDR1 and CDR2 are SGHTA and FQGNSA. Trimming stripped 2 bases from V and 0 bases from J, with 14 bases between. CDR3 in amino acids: CASSLFAGGPSYEQYF. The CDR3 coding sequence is TGTGCCAGCAGCTTATTTGCCGGGGGACCCTCCTACGAGCAGTACTTC.

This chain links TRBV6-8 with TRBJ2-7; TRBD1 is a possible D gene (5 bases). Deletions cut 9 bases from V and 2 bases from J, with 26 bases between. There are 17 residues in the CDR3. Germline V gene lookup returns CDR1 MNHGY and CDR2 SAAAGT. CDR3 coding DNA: TGTGCCAGAATTACCTCAAACCGACAGAACAAGGCCTACGAGCAGTACTTC. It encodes CARITSNRQNKAYEQYF.